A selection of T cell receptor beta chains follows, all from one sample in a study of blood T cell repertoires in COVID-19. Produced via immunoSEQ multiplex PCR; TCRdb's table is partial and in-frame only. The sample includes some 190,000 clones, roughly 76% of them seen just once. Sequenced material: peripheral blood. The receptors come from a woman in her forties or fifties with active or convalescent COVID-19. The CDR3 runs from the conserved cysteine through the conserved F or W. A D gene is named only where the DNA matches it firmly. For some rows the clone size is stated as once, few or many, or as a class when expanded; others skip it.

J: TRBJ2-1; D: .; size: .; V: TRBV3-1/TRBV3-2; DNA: TGTGCCAGCAGCCAACGAGGGGGCAATGAGCAGTTCTTC; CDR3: CASSQRGGNEQFF
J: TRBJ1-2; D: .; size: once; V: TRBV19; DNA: TGTGCCAGTAGGACGGCGGAACTCTATGGCTACACCTTC; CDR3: CASRTAELYGYTF
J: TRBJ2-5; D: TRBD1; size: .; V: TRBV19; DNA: TGTGCCAGTACAACAGGGGTTCGAGAGACCCAGTACTTC; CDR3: CASTTGVRETQYF
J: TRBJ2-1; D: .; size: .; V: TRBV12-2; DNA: TGTGCAAGTCGTCTGGGACTAGCGGGGGGGCACTCCTACAATGAGCAGTTCTTC; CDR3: CASRLGLAGGHSYNEQFF
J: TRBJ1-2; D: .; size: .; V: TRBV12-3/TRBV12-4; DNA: TGTGCCAGCAGTCAGCAGGTTAACTATGGCTACACCTTC; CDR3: CASSQQVNYGYTF
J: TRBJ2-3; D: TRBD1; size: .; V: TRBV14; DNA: TGTGCCAGCAGCTCGATACAGGGGGCTGGGGCTACGCAGTATTTT; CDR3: CASSSIQGAGATQYF
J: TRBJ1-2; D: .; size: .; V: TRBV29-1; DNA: TGCAGCGTTGCAACAGGGACGACTAACTATGGCTACACCTTC; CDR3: CSVATGTTNYGYTF
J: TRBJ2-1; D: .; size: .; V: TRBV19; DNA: TGTGCCAGTAGTATAGGCGGGGATAGGAATGAGCAGTTCTTC; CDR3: CASSIGGDRNEQFF
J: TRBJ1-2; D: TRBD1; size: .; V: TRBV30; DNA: TGTGCCTGGAAGGGATGGGGGACAGATCCAGCTAACTATGGCTACACCTTC; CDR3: CAWKGWGTDPANYGYTF
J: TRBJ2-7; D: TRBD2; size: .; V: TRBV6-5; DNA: TGTGCCAGCAGTTACCAAGCGGGGGGGATCTACGAGCAGTACTTC; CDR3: CASSYQAGGIYEQYF
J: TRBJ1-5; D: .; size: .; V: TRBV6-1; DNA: TGTGCCAGCAGTGAAGCGCTCGGGGGGAGTAGCAATCAGCCCCAGCATTTT; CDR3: CASSEALGGSSNQPQHF
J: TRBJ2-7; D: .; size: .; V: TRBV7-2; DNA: TGTGCCAGCAGCCTCTCCTCTACCGTACTCTCCTACGAGCAGTACTTC; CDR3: CASSLSSTVLSYEQYF
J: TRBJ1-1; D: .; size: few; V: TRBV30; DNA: TGTGCCTGGAGTTTAATACAGGGGAACACTGAAGCTTTCTTT; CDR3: CAWSLIQGNTEAFF
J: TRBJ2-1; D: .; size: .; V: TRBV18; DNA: TGTGCCAGCTCACCGGCACAGAACAATGAGCAGTTCTTC; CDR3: CASSPAQNNEQFF
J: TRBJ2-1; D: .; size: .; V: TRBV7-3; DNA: TGTGCCAGCAGCTTAACGGGGGGGCGCGACAATGAGCAGTTCTTC; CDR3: CASSLTGGRDNEQFF
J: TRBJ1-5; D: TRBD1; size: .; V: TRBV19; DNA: TGTGCCAGTAGAGGGACAGGTAGCAATCAGCCCCAGCATTTT; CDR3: CASRGTGSNQPQHF
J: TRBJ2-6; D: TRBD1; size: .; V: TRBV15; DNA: TGTGCCACCAGCAGAGGGGACAGGGCTGCTGGGGCCAACGTCCTGACTTTC; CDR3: CATSRGDRAAGANVLTF
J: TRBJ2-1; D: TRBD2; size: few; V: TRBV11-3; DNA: TGTGCCAGCAGCCTCGGACTAGTGACATACAATGAGCAGTTCTTC; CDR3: CASSLGLVTYNEQFF
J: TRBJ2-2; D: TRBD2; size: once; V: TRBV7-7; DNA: TGTGCCAGCAGCACCCTAGCGGGAGCTTCCGGGGAGCTGTTTTTT; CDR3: CASSTLAGASGELFF
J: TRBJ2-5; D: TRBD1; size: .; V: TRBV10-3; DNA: TGTGCCATCAGGGCGACAGGGGGGCGCGAGACCCAGTACTTC; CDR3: CAIRATGGRETQYF
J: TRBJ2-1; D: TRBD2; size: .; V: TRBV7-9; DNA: TGTGCCAGCAGCTTAGGACTAGCGGGAGGGGGGGCCCTCCACAATGAGCAGTTCTTC; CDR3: CASSLGLAGGGALHNEQFF
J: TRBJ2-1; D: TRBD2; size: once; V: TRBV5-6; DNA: TGTGCCAGCAGTCCTACTAGCGGGGGGGCCACCCGGTACAATGAGCAGTTCTTC; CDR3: CASSPTSGGATRYNEQFF
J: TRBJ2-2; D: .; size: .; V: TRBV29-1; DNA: TGCAGCGTTGACGGTCAGGCGAACACCGGGGAGCTGTTTTTT; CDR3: CSVDGQANTGELFF
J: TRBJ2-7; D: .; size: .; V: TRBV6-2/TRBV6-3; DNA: TGTGCCAGCAGCAAGACAGACTCCTACGAGCAGTACTTC; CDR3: CASSKTDSYEQYF
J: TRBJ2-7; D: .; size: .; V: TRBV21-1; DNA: TGTGCCAGCAGCGGGGACAGGGAGCGGCACGAGCAGTACTTC; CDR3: CASSGDRERHEQYF
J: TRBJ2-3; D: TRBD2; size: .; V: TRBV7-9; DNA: TGTGCCAGCAGCTTTTGGGGGGGTCCCAACACAGATACGCAGTATTTT; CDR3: CASSFWGGPNTDTQYF
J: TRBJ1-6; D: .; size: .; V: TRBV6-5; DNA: TGTGCCAGCAGACTTTACAGGGACGGGAATTCACCCCTCCACTTT; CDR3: CASRLYRDGNSPLHF
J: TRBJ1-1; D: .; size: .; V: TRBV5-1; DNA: TGCGCCAGCAGCTTGGGGCGGCTGAACACTGAAGCTTTCTTT; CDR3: CASSLGRLNTEAFF
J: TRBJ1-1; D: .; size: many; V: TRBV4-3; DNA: TGCGCCAGCAGCCAAAATTTTATCCCCGGGGTGGTCACTGAAGCTTTCTTT; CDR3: CASSQNFIPGVVTEAFF
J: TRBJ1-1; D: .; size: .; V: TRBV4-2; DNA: TGTGCCAGCAGCCAAGATCCACAGGGTTTCGAAGCTTTCTTT; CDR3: CASSQDPQGFEAFF
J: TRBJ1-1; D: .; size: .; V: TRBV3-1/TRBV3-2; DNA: TGTGCCAGCAGCCAAGGGACACTTGAAGCTTTCTTT; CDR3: CASSQGTLEAFF
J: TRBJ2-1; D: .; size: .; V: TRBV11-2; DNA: TGTGCCAGCAGTCCCGGGGTTGGGAGTGAGCAGTTCTTC; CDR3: CASSPGVGSEQFF
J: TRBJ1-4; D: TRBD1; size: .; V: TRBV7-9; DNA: TGTGCCAGCAGCCAGGGACAGGGAAGAGAAAAACTGTTTTTT; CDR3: CASSQGQGREKLFF
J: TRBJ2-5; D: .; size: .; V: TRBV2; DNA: TGTGCCAGCAGTGAAGTAAGGGGCCCTCAAGAGACCCAGTACTTC; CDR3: CASSEVRGPQETQYF
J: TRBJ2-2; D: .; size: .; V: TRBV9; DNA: TGTGCCAGCAGCGTAGGACTCGCGGGGACCACCGGGGAGCTGTTTTTT; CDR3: CASSVGLAGTTGELFF
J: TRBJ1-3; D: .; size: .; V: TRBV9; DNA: TGTGCCAGCAGCCCGAGACAGGTTAGCTCTGGAAACACCATATATTTT; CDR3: CASSPRQVSSGNTIYF
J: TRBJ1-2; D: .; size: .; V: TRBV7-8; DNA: TGTGCCAGCAGCTTATCTGCAGGGGCCTATGGCTACACCTTC; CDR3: CASSLSAGAYGYTF
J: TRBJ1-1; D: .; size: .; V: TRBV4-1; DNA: TGCGCCAGCAGCCAGAGCCGGTCCACTGAAGCTTTCTTT; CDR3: CASSQSRSTEAFF
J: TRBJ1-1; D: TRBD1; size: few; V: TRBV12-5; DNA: TGTGCTAGTGGTTTGTCTGGACAGGGGGCACCTGAAGCTTTCTTT; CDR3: CASGLSGQGAPEAFF
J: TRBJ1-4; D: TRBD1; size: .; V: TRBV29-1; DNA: TGCAGCGTTGGAGTTTCGGGACAGGGGCATGAAAAACTGTTTTTT; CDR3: CSVGVSGQGHEKLFF
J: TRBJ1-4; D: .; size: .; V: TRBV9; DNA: TGTGCCAGCAGCGCGGCTCGGGAGCACACTAATGAAAAACTGTTTTTT; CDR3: CASSAAREHTNEKLFF
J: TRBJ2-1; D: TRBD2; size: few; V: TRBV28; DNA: TGTGCCAGCAGTCTAGCGGGCAAGTATTATGAGCAGTTCTTC; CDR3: CASSLAGKYYEQFF